This T cell receptor (beta chain) came from a study of a mutant IDH1 vaccine in newly diagnosed glioma. Across the whole study: Therapy received beforehand was radiotherapy, temozolomide, or both, with most patients given both. Study-wide results and caveats: Induction of immune responses by the vaccine occurred in about 92% of patients. It seemed that pseudoprogression was not linked to changes in the top peripheral T cell clonotypes.

Profiled with immunoSEQ multiplex PCR; TCRdb holds only in-frame clones, not every one. This table has 98,000 or so clones, roughly 90% appearing once. Points on this clone: Its matching antigen is unknown.

Regarding time point: baseline, week 1 (first vaccination visit). Noted treatment: pre-vaccination baseline after standard-of-care therapy. The donors had new WHO grade 3 or 4 astrocytomas; these were IDH1-mutant and ATRX-lost. The sequences come from PBMCs, collected from a glioma patient treated with radiotherapy, temozolomide or both. The source is a woman aged 50 to 60 with glioma.

The CDR3 reads CASSVVGRRSSYNEQFF. DNA of the CDR3: TGTGCCAGCAGCGTAGTTGGGCGGCGGAGCTCCTACAATGAGCAGTTCTTC. This chain connects TRBV9 to TRBJ2-1; D is uncertain. The CDR3 runs to 17 residues. The V end lost 0 bases, the J end lost 0 bases, and 13 bases lay between the germline ends. Germline values: CDR1 SGDLS, CDR2 YYNGEE.